One and the same sample provided the 21 T cell receptor beta chains below, sequenced in a study of Ad26.COV2.S vaccination and SARS-CoV-2 variants. Some clones are missing from TCRdb's copy, which holds only in-frame ones; the method was immunoSEQ multiplex PCR. In the table there are approximately 450,000 clones, about 93% of which are singletons. The treatment was: roughly 19 received Ad26.COV2.S at low or high dose, single or two shots; about 5 received placebo; per-sample allocation not given. On day 63 after the first injection, vaccine and placebo recipients gave samples. Sample: peripheral blood, taken in a trial of Ad26.COV2.S vaccine versus placebo. The receptors here all came from a person between 18 and 65 years old who received the Ad26.COV2.S COVID-19 vaccine or a placebo.

The J gene is TRBJ2-1, the V gene TRBV6-5; a possible D gene is TRBD1 (6 bases). Trimming took 4 bases from V and 0 from J, leaving 13 bases between them. This CDR3 is built from 16 residues. Germline lookup yields CDR1 MNHEY and CDR2 SVGAGI. The CDR3 loop reads CASSSMDSSSYNEQFF. CDR3 in DNA: TGTGCCAGCAGTTCGATGGACAGCAGCTCCTACAATGAGCAGTTCTTC.

The chain joins TRBV27 to TRBJ2-7; TRBD1 matches at 10 bases. Germline assignment: CDR1 MNHEY and CDR2 SMNVEV (reference sequence). J gave up 3 bases and V 3 bases, and 5 bases lay outside the gene matches. The CDR3 covers 15 residues. The CDR3 DNA reads as TGTGCCAGCAGTTTCTCGGGACAGGGGTTCTACGAGCAGTACTTC. Translation gives CASSFSGQGFYEQYF.

This chain links TRBV28 with TRBJ2-7; 9 bases map to TRBD1. Germline CDR1 and CDR2: MDHEN and SYDVKM. The CDR3 has 16 amino acids. Trimming at V came to 2 bases and at J to 10 bases, leaving 15 bases not matched to a gene. The DNA of the CDR3 is TGTGCCAGCAGTTTAATTGGGACGGGACAGGGAAGACAACAGTACTTC. It specifies CASSLIGTGQGRQQYF.

This clone was seen just once. This chain uses TRBV6-5 with TRBJ2-7, with 7 positions matching TRBD1. The CDR3 is 14 residues long. Germline V lookup: CDR1 MNHEY, CDR2 SVGAGI. The trim removed 6 bases at V and 4 bases at J, leaving 9 bases unmatched. In DNA, the CDR3 is TGTGCCAGCAGCCAACGGGACAGTACATACGAGCAGTACTTC. Amino acids: CASSQRDSTYEQYF.

The V and J genes are TRBV5-1 and TRBJ1-1, with D hard to call. CDR3 length equals 15 residues. Germline assignment: CDR1 SGHRS and CDR2 YFSETQ. Trimming removed 1 base at V and 0 bases at J, with 10 bases between. The CDR3 DNA reads as TGCGCCAGCAGCTTGCTCGCAGCCATGAACACTGAAGCTTTCTTT. Encoded protein: CASSLLAAMNTEAFF.

The rearrangement links TRBV25-1 to TRBJ2-1, with 10 bases matching TRBD2. The CDR3 extends over 16 amino acids. Germline CDR1 MGHDK, CDR2 SYGVNS. The trim removed 1 base at V and 5 bases at J, leaving 5 bases unmatched. The CDR3 is CASSESPAGGHNEQFF. As DNA, the CDR3 is TGTGCCAGCAGTGAATCCCCAGCGGGAGGGCACAATGAGCAGTTCTTC.

This sequence joins TRBV2 and TRBJ1-1, with a possible D match to TRBD1 (6 bases). This CDR3 is built from 12 residues. From germline, CDR1 is SNHLY and CDR2 FYNNEI. Trimming pared 8 bases from V and 5 bases from J, leaving 12 bases between. CDR3 sequence reads: CASAQGLTEAFF. CDR3 nucleotides: TGTGCCAGCGCACAGGGTTTAACTGAAGCTTTCTTT.

The chain links TRBV5-1 to TRBJ1-1; TRBD1 is a possible D gene (5 bases). The V end lost 5 bases, the J end lost 2 bases, and 16 bases lay between the germline ends. This CDR3 is built from 15 residues. Germline loops: CDR1 SGHRS, CDR2 YFSETQ. CDR3 in DNA: TGCGCCAGCAGACAGGAACCCCACTCAAACACTGAAGCTTTCTTT. Its translation is CASRQEPHSNTEAFF. Variable domain in full (rest from reference TRBV5-1 and TRBJ1-1): KAGVTQTPRYLIKTRGQQVTLSCSPISGHRSVSWYQQTPGQGLQFLFEYFSETQRNKGNFPGRFSGRQFSNSRSEMNVSTLELGDSALYLCASRQEPHSNTEAFFGQGTRLTVV.

The rearrangement uses TRBV28 and TRBJ2-6; tentatively, D is TRBD1 or TRBD2 (5 bases each). Trimming removed 1 base at V and 2 bases at J, with 9 bases between. Germline V lookup: CDR1 MDHEN, CDR2 SYDVKM. There are 16 residues in the CDR3. CDR3 DNA sequence: TGTGCCAGCAGTTTATTGGGGGTCACTGGGGCCAACGTCCTGACTTTC. This codes for CASSLLGVTGANVLTF.

Only one count was recorded for this clone. V and J are TRBV7-2 and TRBJ1-2; 8 bases map to TRBD1. V lost 0 bases, J lost 5 bases, and 5 bases stayed unmatched. This CDR3 comprises 15 residues. Germline V gene data show CDR1 as SGHTA and CDR2 as FQGNSA. CDR3 DNA: TGTGCCAGCAGCTTAGCGGGACAGGTATCTTATGGCTACACCTTC. It specifies CASSLAGQVSYGYTF.

This clone has a single count. In DNA form, the CDR3 reads TGTGCCAGCAGTTTCAGAGCGGGGTCTCTCTACAATGAGCAGTTCTTC. This translates into CASSFRAGSLYNEQFF. The chain carries TRBV27 and TRBJ2-1; 7 nucleotides align to TRBD2. Trimming cost V 3 bases and J 3 bases; bases outside gene matches: 8. CDR1 and CDR2 from the germline V gene are MNHEY and SMNVEV (reference sequence). This CDR3 spans 16 amino acids.

The chain combines TRBV27 with TRBJ2-2; no definite D call. The CDR3 is made up of 11 amino acids. V lost 7 bases and J 9 bases, leaving 9 bases between the germline ends. Germline CDR1 reads MNHEY; CDR2 reads SMNVEV (reference sequence). The CDR3 loop reads CASTRARELFF. The CDR3 bases are TGTGCCAGCACCCGAGCCCGGGAGCTGTTTTTT.

This clone appeared a single time. This chain joins TRBV27 and TRBJ2-7, with D perhaps TRBD2 (6 bases). V was cut by 5 bases and J by 6 bases, with 14 bases left in between. This CDR3 has 13 amino acids. Germline V lookup: CDR1 MNHEY, CDR2 SMNVEV (reference sequence). CDR3 sequence (DNA): TGTGCCAGCAGTATAGGCGGGGCGGGCGAGCAGTACTTC. Translation: CASSIGGAGEQYF.

Concerning this clone: This same CDR3 is encoded by further DNA sequences in the sample. The chain recombines TRBV6-2 or TRBV6-3 with TRBJ2-1; D remains unclear. Germline V gene lookup returns CDR1 MNHEY and CDR2 SVGEGT. This CDR3 region has 12 residues. V was pared by 2 bases and J by 7 bases, with 6 bases between. The CDR3 here is CASSYGGNEQFF. The CDR3 DNA follows: TGTGCCAGCAGTTACGGTGGGAATGAGCAGTTCTTC.

V and J are TRBV15 and TRBJ1-5; D gene uncertain. V lost 1 base to trimming and J lost 0 bases, with 10 bases between them. Germline V gene data show CDR1 as LNHNV and CDR2 as YYDKDF (reference sequence). The CDR3 sequence is 16 residues long. The CDR3 DNA follows: TGTGCCACCAGCAGAGGCACGGAGTTTAGCAATCAGCCCCAGCATTTT. Protein sequence: CATSRGTEFSNQPQHF.

This chain links TRBV30 with TRBJ1-3, with D uncertain. Germline loops: CDR1 GTSNPN, CDR2 SVGIG (reference sequence). The CDR3 length is 15 residues. V lost 0 bases and J lost 0, with 9 bases in between. The DNA of the CDR3 is TGTGCCTGGAGTGTTTCCCGGGTCTCTGGAAACACCATATATTTT. It yields the protein CAWSVSRVSGNTIYF.

The CDR3 spells CASRRENTIYF. The CDR3 DNA sequence: TGTGCCAGCAGACGGGAGAACACCATATATTTT. The gene calls are TRBV6-5 and TRBJ1-3; D ambiguous. Germline CDR1 is MNHEY and CDR2 is SVGAGI. This CDR3 spans 11 amino acids. The germline V and J ends were trimmed by 6 bases and 7 bases, with 7 bases remaining between them.

In its sample, this clone was seen once. The rearrangement uses TRBV4-3 and TRBJ2-7; D unclear. The germline CDR1 and CDR2 sequences are LGHNA and YSLEER. V lost 0 bases and J lost 1, with 13 bases in between. This CDR3 comprises 16 residues. CDR3 protein: CASSQEWSGFSYEQYF. CDR3 coding DNA: TGCGCCAGCAGCCAAGAATGGTCTGGTTTTTCCTACGAGCAGTACTTC.

V and J are TRBV11-2 and TRBJ2-3, with D tentatively TRBD2 (5 bases). CDR3 length equals 14 residues. Trimming left V 0 bases short and J 7 bases short, with 11 bases between. The germline gives CDR1 SGHAT, CDR2 FQNNGV. CDR3 coding DNA: TGTGCCAGCAGCTTAGACCGCGGGTCATATACGCAGTATTTT. This sequence encodes CASSLDRGSYTQYF.

The V gene is TRBV6-2 or TRBV6-3, the J gene TRBJ1-1; 7 bases line up with TRBD1. Germline V CDR1 and CDR2: MNHEY, SVGEGT. V was clipped by 6 bases and J by 0 bases; unmatched bases: 4. The CDR3 is 14 residues long. The CDR3 sequence: CASSRQGLNTEAFF. DNA for the CDR3: TGTGCCAGCAGCCGACAGGGTTTGAACACTGAAGCTTTCTTT.

The chain links TRBV7-9 to TRBJ2-4; TRBD2 matches 13 bases. Germline assignment: CDR1 SEHNR and CDR2 FQNEAQ (reference sequence). Trimming removed 5 bases from V and 0 bases from J; junction bases left unmatched: 4. The CDR3 has 17 residues. DNA for the CDR3: TGTGCCAGCAGCCCGGGACTAGCGGGGCTAGCCAAAAACATTCAGTACTTC. Protein product: CASSPGLAGLAKNIQYF. The whole variable domain, remainder taken from reference TRBV7-9 and TRBJ2-4, is DTGVSQNPRHKITKRGQNVTFRCDPISEHNRLYWYRQTLGQGPEFLTYFQNEAQLEKSRLLSDRFSAERPKGSFSTLEIQRTEQGDSAMYLCASSPGLAGLAKNIQYFGAGTRLSVL.